This is a list of T cell receptor beta chains from one sample in a study of OX40 agonist ivuxolimab in advanced cancers. Method: immunoSEQ multiplex PCR; TCRdb's copy keeps in-frame clones and lacks some. The table has 40,000 to 60,000 clones, 85% to 90% seen once. This specimen was CD4+ or CD8+ T cells sorted from blood, taken in a trial of the OX40 agonist ivuxolimab. The receptor source for this set is an adult with an advanced solid tumor such as melanoma, head and neck, liver or kidney cancer. Each CDR3 is given without its conserved first and last residue. The order of the fields is CDR3 protein, D gene, V gene. The D gene is left open where the match is weak.

CDR3: ASVGSITRGYT
D: .
V: TRBV12-5

CDR3: ASSVGVQETQY
D: .
V: TRBV9

CDR3: ASSIGQGAREKLF
D: TRBD1
V: TRBV18

CDR3: ASSERDEQF
D: .
V: TRBV10-1

CDR3: ASSLGQAMV
D: TRBD1
V: TRBV6-5

CDR3: ASSPARGLHYGYT
D: .
V: TRBV28

CDR3: ASSQFGTSYEQY
D: .
V: TRBV9

CDR3: ACQTSAYYNEQF
D: TRBD2
V: TRBV30

CDR3: ASSPGTGVKIQY
D: .
V: TRBV5-6

CDR3: ASSTGIQGNTIY
D: .
V: TRBV19

CDR3: ASSKKGFGVTNEKLF
D: .
V: TRBV21-1

CDR3: ASSQGRTVSGYT
D: .
V: TRBV14

CDR3: ASSTEGTYGYT
D: .
V: TRBV2

CDR3: SVEPGRTEAF
D: .
V: TRBV29-1

CDR3: ASSLDWGTDTQY
D: .
V: TRBV18

CDR3: ASSYVLGETQY
D: .
V: TRBV6-5

CDR3: SVVGGYRAQETQY
D: .
V: TRBV29-1

CDR3: ASSLTQNQGDAWEQY
D: .
V: TRBV7-3

CDR3: AWSDNISYEQY
D: .
V: TRBV30

CDR3: ASSPTNLLAKNIQY
D: .
V: TRBV18

CDR3: ASSVGDTQY
D: .
V: TRBV7-9

CDR3: ASSLWGQGYEQY
D: TRBD1
V: TRBV5-1

CDR3: ASRGGDQPQH
D: .
V: TRBV10-2

CDR3: ARSPGRGDEIYNSPLH
D: .
V: TRBV5-3

CDR3: ASSSDLSGVNEKLF
D: .
V: TRBV7-6

CDR3: ASSLGRGSTDTQY
D: .
V: TRBV5-1

CDR3: ASSLVGISGSIGNEQF
D: TRBD2
V: TRBV7-9

CDR3: ASSPLPGQGGVYEQY
D: TRBD1
V: TRBV7-6

CDR3: ASSVEGGKFTEAF
D: .
V: TRBV9

CDR3: SVAQGANTEAF
D: TRBD1
V: TRBV29-1

CDR3: ASSLAGRNSPLH
D: .
V: TRBV6-6

CDR3: ASSLVAILDGTIY
D: .
V: TRBV28

CDR3: ASTRGPSSSEQY
D: .
V: TRBV14

CDR3: ASTGTSTQPQH
D: .
V: TRBV2

CDR3: ASSFRGAQAF
D: .
V: TRBV27

CDR3: ASSAGTSGREGPYNEQF
D: TRBD2
V: TRBV9

CDR3: ASSADRVNEQF
D: TRBD1
V: TRBV11-3